This T cell receptor beta chain was observed in a study of cytomegalovirus exposure and HLA in healthy donors (dated by TCRdb to about 2017). General notes on the study: In an earlier analysis of around 540 of the donors, 250 to 350 Gb of sequence data and some 100 million unique TCR beta sequences from approximately 180 million T cells were reported. An early release covering roughly 640 HLA-typed donors comprised about 300 gigabases of sequencing data and around 85 million unique TCR sequences. The genetic ancestry cluster associated with self-reported Caucasian donors included roughly 84% of the 398 genotyped donors. The aim of the study was to test whether cataloging public T cell receptors could identify signatures of past pathogen exposure. The T cell repertoires of 666 subjects were profiled by immunosequencing and related to cytomegalovirus serostatus. A separate validation cohort of 90 to 150 different subjects was used in addition to the roughly 700-subject first cohort. High-throughput TCR immunosequencing, statistical association of individual TCRs with disease status, and machine learning were combined to predict cytomegalovirus infection status. In a later analysis, previously published TCR beta repertoires from about 670 donors were re-analyzed and high-resolution HLA genotyping was added so that TCR occurrence patterns could be studied. Rather than drawing on any new phenotypic data, the later analysis identified candidate immune exposures from TCR beta sequences and the way those sequences occurred across donors. In an earlier analysis of around 540 of the donors, high-throughput TCR beta sequencing was used to judge whether each TCR beta V gene segment behaved as functional or pseudogenic. Donor age, sex, ethnicity and CMV serostatus were collected together with the repertoire data. A later genetic analysis took genome-wide SNP genotypes for about three fifths of the roughly 700 donors and used that subset as a discovery cohort. Every repertoire in the discovery cohort had been generated on one and the same sequencing platform. Both class I and class II loci were covered by HLA typing, at four-digit resolution. Typing coverage varied by locus: roughly 629-640 donors for A, B, C, DRB1 and DQB1; roughly 520 for DQA1; nearly 610 for DPA1; roughly 450 for DPB1. Because of strong linkage in the cohort, roughly five DR-DQ haplotypes were treated as single units for association and clustering. Across some 400 genotyped donors of the cohort, an average of 235,054 unique TCR beta nucleotide sequences per donor were sequenced, and approximately 17% of those sequences were non-productive. The full study reports these points: A further reported finding was that TCR beta sequences accurately predicted the HLA-A and HLA-B alleles for most subjects in the first cohort. Specific HLA alleles were associated with 15,000 to 20,000 TCR beta sequences at a false discovery rate of 0.05 in a later analysis. In a later analysis, HLA-associated TCR beta chains showed more clonal expansion and lower generation probabilities than non-associated chains that were equally common. In an earlier analysis of under 600 of the donors, most TCR beta V segments were observed in productive rearrangements about 87% or about 30% of the time, broadly matching IMGT annotations. V-gene and J-gene trimming of TCR beta chains was associated with a missense DCLRE1C variant in a later genetic analysis, and the association was replicated in an independent cohort. When HLA alleles, especially DR and DQ, strongly co-occurred, attributing TCR associations to individual alleles was difficult. Only TCR beta chains were sequenced in this cohort, and the absence of alpha or paired-chain data limited detectable features. In the study, about 150 TCR beta chains were listed as associated with cytomegalovirus. In a later genetic analysis, fewer N-insertions in productive TCRs were reported among donors in an Asian-associated ancestry cluster than the 666-donor mean. According to a later analysis, TCR association rates differed among HLA loci, with DRB1 alleles showing the most associated TCRs and HLA-C alleles showing the fewest. The authors suggested that the approach could potentially be generalized to other disease states and immunological phenotypes. Some IMGT-functional V segments, including TRBV6-2 and TRBV6-3, could not be told apart with the 87-base-pair reads, so those segments were excluded. Cytomegalovirus status was reported to be diagnosed by the classifier with high specificity and sensitivity in both the original and validation cohorts. The earlier analysis of about 600 of the donors excluded some 15 rarely observed V segments, including chromosome 9 orphons, because counts were too low. Most CMV-associated TCR beta chains appeared to be HLA-restricted in a later analysis, and the HLA associations seemed to be driven largely by CMV exposure. The sequencing pipeline was judged likely to have produced a cluster of highly shared sequence variants as a technical artifact. In vitro tests confirmed that a few of the cytomegalovirus-associated TCR beta chains recognize cytomegalovirus antigens. Because HLA typing was missing for some donors at each locus, association tests included only the typed subset. Most TCR sequences were seen in very few donors, while some public TCRs were found in many individuals. Linkage disequilibrium might explain the correlated functional status among segregating V segments, but an unknown experimental factor could not be excluded. The presence/absence analyses assumed that sequencing depth was roughly uniform across donors, and that assumption may not be true. Immune exposure information for the cohort was limited to CMV serostatus. In a later analysis, several top co-occurrence clusters were reported to appear linked to parvovirus B19, influenza, CMV and Epstein-Barr virus.

Clipping removes 4 bases from V and 6 bases from J, with 12 as the unmatched junction base count. Inclusive of the bounding cysteine and phenylalanine, the CDR3 is 15 residues long. Only the CDR3 DNA is retained, 45 bases long and in frame from the first base. The CDR1 and CDR2 encoded by the germline V gene (reference sequence) are MNHNY and SVGAGI. Points on this clone: This clone's antigen is unknown. No much larger clone is present one base from it, and per-base qualities are unavailable.

Libraries were constructed by the immunoSEQ multiplex PCR assay. For the multiplex PCR, a mixture combining 60 forward primers for TCR Vbeta segments and 13 reverse primers for TCR Jbeta segments was used. The CDR3 region of rearranged TCR beta genes was amplified from genomic DNA by a multiplex PCR assay. The amplified TCR beta libraries were sequenced on the Illumina HiSeq System as 87-base-pair reads. Concerning the study's data processing: In a later analysis, tens of millions of unique TCR beta chains were counted across the roughly 700 repertoires, and about 9.9 million of these chains were shared by at least two donors. Raw reads were error-corrected and collapsed into unique sequences by a nearest-neighbor algorithm in which closely related sequences were merged to remove PCR and sequencing errors. V, D and J gene segments were assigned by aligning CDR3 sequences to IMGT reference sequences. For a sequence to be retained, a match of at least six nucleotides was required to both a V gene segment and a J gene segment. Rearrangements were classified as productive when the CDR3 lacked stop codons and remained in frame with V and J, and all other rearrangements were classified as non-productive. CDR3 was defined according to IMGT convention as the region running from the second conserved V-encoded cysteine to the conserved J-encoded phenylalanine. The earlier analysis of roughly 590 of the donors excluded sequences that lacked an unambiguous match to a single V gene segment. In an earlier analysis of almost 600 of the donors, a V segment was called functional when productive rearrangements were above 56.7%, and segregating when the standard deviation between donors exceeded 5%. A statistical classification framework was built to diagnose cytomegalovirus status from the catalog of TCR beta chain sequences. V and J gene assignment, in a later analysis, came from comparing TCR nucleotide sequences with IMGT/GENE-DB human TR gene sequences. A later analysis assigned CDR3 sequences and most-parsimonious VDJ recombination scenarios with the TCRdist pipeline. In a later analysis, every TCR beta chain was defined by the combination of its CDR3 amino acid sequence and its V-gene family, and reads without a unique V-gene family were dropped. As a way to deal with suspected cross-contamination and a sequencing artifact, a later analysis dropped 500 to 700 nucleotide sequences that were highly shared and had low generation probability. A later analysis calculated a clonal expansion index for each public chain from normalized within-repertoire ranks of inferred template counts. A later analysis computed generation probabilities with a VDJ recombination model fitted to out-of-frame rearrangements, and checked the results against IGoR. In a later analysis, TCR-TCR, TCR-HLA and TCR-CMV co-occurrence was scored with hypergeometric tests, and a repertoire-size bias correction was applied to TCR pairs. False discovery rates were estimated in a later analysis by permuting HLA or CMV assignments 20 times. A later analysis grouped co-occurring TCRs with DBSCAN, adding TCRdist sequence similarity when clustering within HLA-allele-positive subsets. Repertoires with fewer than 30,000 or more than 120,000 public chains were left out of co-occurrence clustering, as were about 5 repertoires with anomalous nucleotide sharing. Entries here come from immuneACCESS through TCRdb and include only in-frame sequences with V and J called. Some clones fail to appear in such tables; in the studies checked, an unresolved V gene covers under half of the shortfall, and the cause of the remainder is unknown. The D gene and trimming were derived from the DNA, and the V and J assignments and clone size from that table. In this sample the table shows 100,000 to 120,000 clones, over 65% of which occur a single time. The leading ten clones occupy around 15% of the sample.

The cohort was made up of around 720 healthy bone marrow donors. All cohort members were sampled while nominally healthy, although unrecorded immune exposures were likely present. The donor tested CMV seropositive, placing the donor among the roughly 300 seropositive members of the cohort. Every donor gave a peripheral blood sample, and the peripheral blood mononuclear cells from that sample were used for TCR beta sequencing. The Qiagen DNeasy Blood Extraction Kit was used to extract genomic DNA from the blood cell samples. Sequencing was done on a sample of PBMCs. The chain links TRBV6-6 with TRBJ2-7; the junction holds 7 bases that match TRBD1. The source is a man aged 25-40 years in good health and CMV-seropositive. The sequenced DNA is TGTGCCAGCAGTTTAACGGGACAGTCTCCTCTCGAGCAGTACTTC. Its amino acids are CASSLTGQSPLEQYF.